Presented here are 14 T cell receptor beta chains from one specimen sequenced in a study of T-cell reconstitution after alpha-beta-depleted transplantation in children. Unique molecular identifiers featured in how the TCRbeta library was prepared. Each CDR3 protein gets one entry after TCRdb re-called the PCR reads with MiXCR. The sample shows about a million distinct CDR3 sequences, roughly 29% of them seen only once. The sample consisted of PBMCs, mostly from graft donor cells, taken 360 days after TCRalphabeta/CD19-depleted stem cell transplant. Receptors were obtained from a boy under two years old who had a stem cell transplant for SCID, so the T cells may come from the graft donor.

The gene calls are TRBV7-3 and TRBJ2-1, with 9 nucleotides matching TRBD2. Germline assignment: CDR1 SGHTA and CDR2 FQGTGA. J lost 7 bases, V lost 5 bases, and 6 bases had no gene match. The CDR3 runs to 14 residues. CDR3 sequence (DNA): TGTGCCAGCAGCGTTAGCGGGGGATTAAATGAGCAGTTCTTC. Protein product: CASSVSGGLNEQFF.

The chain combines TRBV9 with TRBJ1-2, with D maybe TRBD1 (6 bases). The CDR3 spans 15 residues. Germline CDR1 and CDR2: SGDLS and YYNGEE. Between the trimmed V and J ends, which lost 3 bases and 0 bases, there was a span of 12 bases. The CDR3 region has the DNA TGTGCCAGCAGCGCCGGGACACAGACTAACTATGGCTACACCTTC. Translated, it gives CASSAGTQTNYGYTF.

This clonotype was observed once. The J gene is TRBJ1-2, the V gene TRBV27; perhaps TRBD1 as D (5 bases). The V gene's germline CDR1 is MNHEY and CDR2 SMNVEV (reference sequence). V dropped 5 bases and J dropped 5 bases, with 9 bases sitting between them. CDR3 length: 12 residues. The CDR3 loop reads CASSDPGYGYTF. In DNA form, the CDR3 reads TGTGCCAGCAGTGATCCAGGGTATGGCTACACCTTC.

The V call is TRBV20-1, the J call TRBJ1-1; TRBD1 aligns across 7 bases. The CDR3 is made up of 14 amino acids. CDR1 is DFQATT and CDR2 is SNEGSKA in the germline V gene (reference sequence). After removal of 5 bases from V and 0 bases from J, the junction contained 6 bases not matched to a gene. CDR3: CSAPLGTVNTEAFF. CDR3 bases: TGCAGTGCTCCATTGGGGACAGTGAACACTGAAGCTTTCTTT.

This chain joins TRBV5-1 and TRBJ1-2, with 8 nucleotides matching TRBD1. The ends lost 4 bases at V and 2 bases at J; junction bases unmatched: 10. Germline V lookup: CDR1 SGHRS, CDR2 YFSETQ. The CDR3 runs 16 residues. CDR3 coding DNA: TGCGCCAGCAGCCGAACCCCAGGGGGCGCGAACTATGGCTACACCTTC. This translates into CASSRTPGGANYGYTF.

The chain has TRBV11-3 and TRBJ2-1; a possible D gene is TRBD1 (6 bases). The CDR3 runs 13 residues. Trimming removed 5 bases from V and 9 bases from J, with 14 bases in between. Germline CDR1 SGHNT, CDR2 YENEEA. CDR3 DNA: TGTGCCAGCAGCCTTTCAGGGGTTCCTGAGCAGTTCTTC. Translated, it gives CASSLSGVPEQFF.

The genes are TRBV18 and TRBJ1-1, with D uncertain. The CDR3 consists of 16 residues. CDR1 is KGHSH, CDR2 LQKENI, per germline. Trimming stripped 3 bases from V and 6 bases from J, with 20 bases between. This chain's CDR3 is CASSPRPEAARAEAFF. CDR3 DNA sequence: TGTGCCAGCTCACCGCGGCCTGAGGCGGCGAGGGCTGAAGCTTTCTTT.

This rearrangement joins TRBV4-2 to TRBJ2-5; possible D gene TRBD2, 6 bases. The CDR3 has 17 amino acids. In germline, CDR1 is LGHNA, CDR2 YNFKEQ. V was pared by 1 base and J by 5 bases, with 20 bases between. The CDR3 sequence: CASSQAGRQERRETQYF. CDR3 DNA sequence: TGTGCCAGCAGCCAAGCGGGGAGGCAGGAAAGAAGGGAGACCCAGTACTTC.

This clonotype was detected only a few times. The chain recombines TRBV15 with TRBJ2-1, with D possibly TRBD1 on 6 matching bases. The CDR3 runs 14 residues. The germline gives CDR1 LNHNV, CDR2 YYDKDF (reference sequence). Trimming took off 5 bases at V and 3 bases at J, with 11 bases between the two ends. CDR3 amino acids: CATSSGTIYNEQFF. DNA for the CDR3: TGTGCCACCAGCTCCGGGACAATCTACAATGAGCAGTTCTTC. Variable domain in full (rest from reference TRBV15 and TRBJ2-1): DAMVIQNPRYQVTQFGKPVTLSCSQTLNHNVMYWYQQKSSQAPKLLFHYYDKDFNNEADTPDNFQSRRPNTSFCFLDIRSPGLGDTAMYLCATSSGTIYNEQFFGPGTRLTVL.

The rearrangement links TRBV5-1 to TRBJ2-7; D gene uncertain. The CDR3 consists of 12 residues. The germline V gene encodes CDR1 SGHRS and CDR2 YFSETQ. V lost 4 bases, J lost 4 bases, and 9 bases lay in between. CDR3 sequence reads: CASSPQNYEQYF. CDR3 nucleotides: TGCGCCAGCAGCCCCCAGAATTACGAGCAGTACTTC. Full variable domain (remainder filled in from reference TRBV5-1 and TRBJ2-7): KAGVTQTPRYLIKTRGQQVTLSCSPISGHRSVSWYQQTPGQGLQFLFEYFSETQRNKGNFPGRFSGRQFSNSRSEMNVSTLELGDSALYLCASSPQNYEQYFGPGTRLTVT.

V is TRBV28 and J is TRBJ2-7; weak D call: TRBD2 (5 bases). This CDR3 is 12 amino acids long. CDR1 and CDR2 from the germline V gene are MDHEN and SYDVKM. V lost 6 bases and J 4 bases, leaving 10 bases between the germline ends. CDR3: CASSVPGYEQYF. The CDR3 coding sequence is TGTGCCAGCAGCGTCCCGGGGTACGAGCAGTACTTC.

V gene TRBV5-1 combines with J gene TRBJ2-5; 8 positions agree with TRBD1. The CDR3 contains 16 residues. V shed 1 base, J shed 2 bases, and the junction held 7 bases outside the gene matches. From germline, CDR1 is SGHRS and CDR2 YFSETQ. The chain's CDR3 is CASSLKTGVQQETQYF. DNA of the CDR3: TGCGCCAGCAGCTTGAAGACAGGGGTCCAGCAAGAGACCCAGTACTTC. The complete variable domain, with remaining parts taken from reference TRBV5-1 and TRBJ2-5, reads KAGVTQTPRYLIKTRGQQVTLSCSPISGHRSVSWYQQTPGQGLQFLFEYFSETQRNKGNFPGRFSGRQFSNSRSEMNVSTLELGDSALYLCASSLKTGVQQETQYFGPGTRLLVL.

This clonotype turned up a few times. The chain couples TRBV6-5 to TRBJ2-5, with a weak D call TRBD2 (6 bases). The CDR3 is 15 residues long. Germline V CDR1 and CDR2: MNHEY, SVGAGI. Trimming left V 0 bases short and J 6 bases short, with 14 bases between. This CDR3 reads CASSYSLLALKTQYF. The CDR3 nucleotides are TGTGCCAGCAGTTACTCTCTACTAGCCCTGAAGACCCAGTACTTC.

This clonotype turned up a few times. V gene TRBV12-3 or TRBV12-4 combines with J gene TRBJ2-1; TRBD1 might be the D (5 bases). The CDR3 has 14 amino acids. V dropped 6 bases and J dropped 2 bases, with 11 bases sitting between them. In nucleotides, the CDR3 is TGTGCCAGCAGCGTGCAGGGCCCCTACAATGAGCAGTTCTTC. The encoded protein is CASSVQGPYNEQFF.